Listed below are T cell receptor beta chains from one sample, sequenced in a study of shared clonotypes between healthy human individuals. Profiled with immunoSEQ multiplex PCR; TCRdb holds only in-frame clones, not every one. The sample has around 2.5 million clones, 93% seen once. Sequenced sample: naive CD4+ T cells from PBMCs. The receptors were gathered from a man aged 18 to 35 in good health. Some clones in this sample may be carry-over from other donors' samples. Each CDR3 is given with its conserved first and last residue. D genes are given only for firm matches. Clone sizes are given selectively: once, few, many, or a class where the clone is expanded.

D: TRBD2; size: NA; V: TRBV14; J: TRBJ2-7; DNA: TGTGCCAGCAGCCAGGCTCCGGGACTAGCGATTTACGAGCAGTACTTC; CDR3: CASSQAPGLAIYEQYF
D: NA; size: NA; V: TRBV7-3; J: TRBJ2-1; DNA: TGTGCCAGCAGCTTAAGGGGCGGGACTGAGCAGTTCTTC; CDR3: CASSLRGGTEQFF
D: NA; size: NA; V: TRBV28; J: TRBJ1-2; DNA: TGTGCCAGCAGTACCACGGTATTGGGCTACACCTTC; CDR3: CASSTTVLGYTF
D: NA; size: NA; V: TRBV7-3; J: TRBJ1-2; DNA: TGTGCCAGCAGCTTAACCCAAGGGGAGGCTGGCTACACCTTC; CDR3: CASSLTQGEAGYTF
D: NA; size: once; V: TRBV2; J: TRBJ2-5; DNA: TGTGCCAGCAGGAGGGGGGGGTCTCAAGAGACCCAGTACTTC; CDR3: CASRRGGSQETQYF
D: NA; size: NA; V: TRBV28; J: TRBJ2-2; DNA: TGTGCCAGCAGTATAAGGTCGCGCGGGGAGCTGTTTTTT; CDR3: CASSIRSRGELFF
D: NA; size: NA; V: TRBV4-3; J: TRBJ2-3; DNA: TGCGCCAGCAGCCAAGATCCGACAGATACGCAGTATTTT; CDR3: CASSQDPTDTQYF
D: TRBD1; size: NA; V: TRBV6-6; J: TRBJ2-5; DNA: TGTGCCAGCAGTCACAGACAGGGGGCCAGAGAGACCCAGTACTTC; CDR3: CASSHRQGARETQYF
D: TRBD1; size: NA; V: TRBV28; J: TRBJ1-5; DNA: TGTGCCAGCAGTAGGGACAGGGTCGGAAATCAGCCCCAGCATTTT; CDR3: CASSRDRVGNQPQHF
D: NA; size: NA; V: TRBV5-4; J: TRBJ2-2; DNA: TGTGCCAGCAGCTTGGGTGCAGGACAGACCAACACCGGGGAGCTGTTTTTT; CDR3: CASSLGAGQTNTGELFF
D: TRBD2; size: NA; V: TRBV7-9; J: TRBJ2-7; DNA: TGTGCCAGCAGCTTAAAGAGCGGGAGTCCGGGCAACGAGCAGTACTTC; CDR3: CASSLKSGSPGNEQYF